Below are 20 T cell receptor beta chains sequenced from a single sample in a study of T cells in Graves' hyperthyroidism and ophthalmopathy. Amplification of TCR beta CDR3 regions was performed using RNA transcripts as template. When the TCR CDR3 underwent first-round RT-PCR, the HTBI primer set was used. TCRdb re-derived calls from the multiplex PCR reads in MiXCR, one entry per CDR3 protein. The sample includes 250,000 to 350,000 distinct CDR3 sequences, approximately 15% of them seen just once. Specimen: blood. The receptors come from a woman in her sixties or seventies with Graves' ophthalmopathy.

Ten or more counts support this clonotype. The V and J genes are TRBV20-1 and TRBJ2-7; 10 bases line up with TRBD2. In germline, CDR1 is DFQATT, CDR2 SNEGSKA (reference sequence). The length of the CDR3 is 15 residues. The trim removed 6 bases at V and 4 bases at J, leaving 12 bases unmatched. The chain's CDR3 is CSAKTGTSAPYEQYF. CDR3 nucleotides: TGCAGTGCCAAAACGGGGACTAGCGCTCCTTACGAGCAGTACTTC.

Notes on this clonotype: This could be a read error, since a much larger clone is one nucleotide away. The chain joins TRBV5-1 to TRBJ2-1; 7 bases match TRBD2. The J call may not be correct, given that the DNA end is closer to TRBJ2-7. Germline-derived CDR1 and CDR2 are SGHRS and YFSETQ. There are 16 residues in the CDR3. For the CDR3, the DNA is TGCGCCAGCAGCCCAGACCCTAGCGGAACCTACAATGAGCAGTACTTC. Amino acid sequence: CASSPDPSGTYNEQYF.

This clonotype has a handful of counts. The V and J genes are TRBV12-3 or TRBV12-4 and TRBJ1-2; TRBD1 matches 8 bases. This CDR3 comprises 12 residues. Trimming cost V 5 bases and J 7 bases; bases outside gene matches: 3. The CDR3 loop is CASSGQGGGYTF. The DNA for the CDR3 is TGTGCCAGCAGTGGACAGGGTGGTGGCTACACCTTC.

This clonotype occurred a few times. The rearrangement joins TRBV11-2 to TRBJ1-1; TRBD1 matches at 7 bases. Germline V gene sequence: CDR1 SGHAT, CDR2 FQNNGV. V lost 5 bases and J lost 2; bases outside the gene matches: 17. The CDR3 has 18 residues. The CDR3 reads CASSHSPTGWGYNTEAFF. In DNA form, the CDR3 reads TGTGCCAGCAGCCACTCCCCGACAGGGTGGGGATATAACACTGAAGCTTTCTTT.

This clonotype came up many times. This chain joins TRBV6-2 or TRBV6-3 and TRBJ2-1; 9 bases are shared with TRBD2. This CDR3 has 15 residues. V shed 1 base and J 6 bases; nucleotides not matched to a gene: 4. The V gene's germline CDR1 is MNHEY and CDR2 SVGEGT. The CDR3 nucleotides are TGTGCCAGCAGTTACTTAGCGGGAGATGGCAATGAGCAGTTCTTC. Residues: CASSYLAGDGNEQFF.

This clonotype was seen ten or more times. CDR3 loop: CASSLVQAGNQPQHF. DNA of the CDR3: TGTGCCAGCAGTTTAGTCCAGGCGGGCAATCAGCCCCAGCATTTT. The chain combines TRBV28 with TRBJ1-5, with D uncertain. The CDR3 extends over 15 amino acids. Trimming took off 2 bases at V and 2 bases at J, with 10 bases between the two ends. From germline, CDR1 is MDHEN and CDR2 SYDVKM.

Details on this clonotype: A clone one base away is much larger, so this may be a read error. As the CDR3 is not closed by the conserved phenylalanine or tryptophan, this likely results from a read error. The gene calls are TRBV6-1 and TRBJ1-2, with D possibly matching TRBD1 (6 bases). CDR3 length equals 13 residues. Germline V lookup: CDR1 MNHNS, CDR2 SASEGT. V lost 6 bases, J lost 4 bases, and 12 bases lay in between. CDR3 DNA sequence: TGTGCCAGCAGACAAACAGGGACCTATGGCTACACCTCC. It is translated as CASRQTGTYGYTS.

In its sample, this clonotype was seen many times. Written as DNA, the CDR3 is TGTGCCAGCAGCCTGATGACAGGGGGCCTCGATACGCAGTATTTT. Translated, it gives CASSLMTGGLDTQYF. The V and J genes are TRBV11-3 and TRBJ2-3, with TRBD1 identical over 10 bases. Germline values: CDR1 SGHNT, CDR2 YENEEA. After removal of 5 bases from V and 6 bases from J, the junction contained 8 bases not matched to a gene. This CDR3 comprises 15 residues.

Many counts were recorded for this clonotype. V is TRBV7-3 and J is TRBJ2-3; D not resolved. This CDR3 has 15 amino acids. V lost 3 bases to trimming and J lost 0 bases, with 10 bases between them. Germline CDR1 and CDR2: SGHTA and FQGTGA. The CDR3 spells CASSFGVTSTDTQYF. DNA of the CDR3: TGTGCCAGCAGCTTTGGAGTAACTAGCACAGATACGCAGTATTTT.

This clonotype was seen only a few times. The chain combines TRBV7-9 with TRBJ2-2; D might be TRBD1 (6 bases). This CDR3 has 18 amino acids. V was pared by 6 bases and J by 0 bases, with 20 bases between. Per germline, CDR1 SEHNR and CDR2 FQNEAQ (reference sequence). The CDR3 nucleotides read TGTGCCAGCAGGGGGCAGGGGTCAAGGATCGCGAACACCGGGGAGCTGTTTTTT. This translates into CASRGQGSRIANTGELFF. Drawing the rest from reference TRBV7-9 and TRBJ2-2, the complete variable domain is DTGVSQNPRHKITKRGQNVTFRCDPISEHNRLYWYRQTLGQGPEFLTYFQNEAQLEKSRLLSDRFSAERPKGSFSTLEIQRTEQGDSAMYLCASRGQGSRIANTGELFFGEGSRLTVL.

This clonotype was found many times. The V and J genes are TRBV20-1 and TRBJ1-1; D unclear. The germline CDR1 and CDR2 sequences are DFQATT and SNEGSKA (reference sequence). With 3 bases removed from V and 0 bases from J, the gap between germline ends came to 8 bases. The CDR3 is 13 residues long. CDR3 nucleotide sequence: TGCAGTGCTAGTTCACTCCTGAACACTGAAGCTTTCTTT. Its protein is CSASSLLNTEAFF.

The rearrangement uses TRBV30 and TRBJ2-7; 10 bases align to TRBD1. The V gene's germline CDR1 is GTSNPN and CDR2 SVGIG (reference sequence). Unmatched junction bases numbered 2, after V lost 4 bases and J lost 2 bases. The CDR3 totals 13 residues. The CDR3 protein is CAWTGTGAYEQYF. CDR3 nucleotide sequence: TGTGCCTGGACCGGGACAGGGGCCTACGAGCAGTACTTC. Complete variable domain (other parts from reference TRBV30 and TRBJ2-7): SQTIHQWPATLVQPVGSPLSLECTVEGTSNPNLYWYRQAAGRGLQLLFYSVGIGQISSEVPQNLSASRPQDRQFILSSKKLLLSDSGFYLCAWTGTGAYEQYFGPGTRLTVT.

This clonotype was seen a handful of times. A much larger clone differs from this one at a single base, so this may be a read error. The V call is TRBV20-1, the J call TRBJ1-5; TRBD1 might be the D (5 bases). Germline V lookup: CDR1 DFQATT, CDR2 SNEGSKA (reference sequence). The length of the CDR3 is 15 residues. CDR3 DNA sequence: TGCGGTGCTAGGGGAGATATATATAGCAATCAGCCCCAGCATTTT. Encoded protein: CGARGDIYSNQPQHF.

On this clonotype itself: The junction does not match germline at one end; this may be a read error. The V gene is TRBV20-1, the J gene TRBJ2-7; the match to TRBD2 covers 10 bases. This CDR3 contains 13 residues. In germline, CDR1 is DFQATT, CDR2 SNEGSKA (reference sequence). The chain's CDR3 is CSATSGAPREQYF. CDR3 DNA sequence: TGCAGCGCTACTAGCGGGGCCCCTAGGGAGCAGTACTTC.

This sequence joins TRBV5-1 and TRBJ1-6; 7 bases agree with TRBD1. Germline V gives CDR1 SGHRS, CDR2 YFSETQ. With 4 bases clipped from V and 7 bases from J, the junction kept 5 bases outside the gene matches. This CDR3 contains 14 residues. CDR3 coding DNA: TGCGCCAGCAGCCCCGGGACAGCCAATTCACCCCTCCACTTT. As protein: CASSPGTANSPLHF. Using reference TRBV5-1 and TRBJ1-6 for the parts outside the CDR3, the full variable domain is KAGVTQTPRYLIKTRGQQVTLSCSPISGHRSVSWYQQTPGQGLQFLFEYFSETQRNKGNFPGRFSGRQFSNSRSEMNVSTLELGDSALYLCASSPGTANSPLHFGNGTRLTVT.

In its sample, this clonotype was seen many times. This chain joins TRBV12-3 or TRBV12-4 and TRBJ2-4; 13 bases align to TRBD2. V shed 3 bases and J 7 bases; nucleotides not matched to a gene: 6. The CDR3 runs 16 residues. DNA of the CDR3: TGTGCCAGCAGTTTCGGGACTAGCGGGAAGGCGAACATTCAGTACTTC. Translating it yields CASSFGTSGKANIQYF.

Many counts were recorded for this clonotype. The chain is built from TRBV28 and TRBJ2-3; D not certain. Germline V gene data show CDR1 as MDHEN and CDR2 as SYDVKM. The CDR3 runs 16 residues. Trimming stripped 3 bases from V and 0 bases from J, with 13 bases between. In nucleotides, the CDR3 is TGTGCCAGCAGTTTCTTGTCGGACCTTAGCACAGATACGCAGTATTTT. Residues: CASSFLSDLSTDTQYF.

The chain is built from TRBV7-2 and TRBJ1-2; D is uncertain. Germline CDR1 reads SGHTA; CDR2 reads FQGNSA. Trimming took off 3 bases at V and 1 base at J, with 15 bases between the two ends. The CDR3 is 16 amino acids. This CDR3 reads CASSLASGGINYGYTF. The CDR3 region has the DNA TGTGCCAGCAGCTTGGCATCGGGAGGGATTAACTATGGCTACACCTTC.

The chain couples TRBV5-1 to TRBJ2-4; 9 positions match TRBD1. Trimming removed 4 bases from V and 9 bases from J; junction bases left unmatched: 11. This CDR3 has 15 residues. The V gene's germline CDR1 is SGHRS and CDR2 YFSETQ. This CDR3 is CASSGGTGFQSIQYF. The CDR3 DNA follows: TGCGCCAGCAGCGGGGGGACAGGGTTTCAAAGCATTCAGTACTTC.

The chain has TRBV7-2 and TRBJ2-3; TRBD1 matches at 8 bases. Germline CDR1 reads SGHTA; CDR2 reads FQGNSA. CDR3 length: 19 amino acids. The trim removed 1 base at V and 1 base at J, leaving 13 bases unmatched. The CDR3 here is CASSLEAAGGAEGTDTQYF. DNA of the CDR3: TGTGCCAGCAGCTTAGAGGCGGCAGGGGGCGCGGAGGGCACAGATACGCAGTATTTT.